This TCR beta chain was sequenced for a study of cytomegalovirus exposure and HLA in healthy donors. Findings and caveats of the study: Earlier results showed most TCR beta V segments being productive about 87% or about 30% of the time. Later on, a genetic analysis was performed. It linked a missense variant in DCLRE1C with V- and J-gene trimming of TCR beta. Analysis performed later showed TCR beta chains linked to HLA being more clonally expanded than equally common others. Among the most significant clusters, several appeared linked to common viral pathogens in a later analysis.

This clone turned up a few times. Its specificity is unknown. Sequence at one end of the junction differs from germline and may be a read error. The PCR used 60 Vbeta and 13 Jbeta primers. TCRdb's copy holds only in-frame clones and misses some; the assay was immunoSEQ multiplex PCR. The data contain 140,000 or so clones, 65% to 75% of them singletons. The clonotype comes from a man in his 60s in good health and CMV-seronegative. The sequencing input was PBMCs.

The CDR3 DNA sequence: TGTTCCAGCAGCCCTCCGGGAGGAAAACTGTTTTTT. It yields the protein CSSSPPGGKLFF. The chain couples TRBV7-9 to TRBJ1-4; D unresolved. CDR1 SEHNR and CDR2 FQNEAQ come from the germline V gene (reference sequence). The CDR3 has 12 residues.